These 15 T cell receptor beta chains were all obtained from the same sample, sequenced in a study of cytomegalovirus exposure and HLA in healthy donors. 60 Vbeta and 13 Jbeta primers were used in PCR. Only in-frame clones appear in the TCRdb table, and some are missing; sequencing was by immunoSEQ multiplex PCR. In all, the sample yields roughly 42,000 clones. Sequenced input: PBMCs. The source is a man aged 25-45 years in good health and CMV-seronegative.

The chain links TRBV18 to TRBJ2-1; 7 bases match TRBD1. J was trimmed by 7 bases and V by 3 bases; bases with no gene match: 0. Germline CDR1 is KGHSH and CDR2 is LQKENI. CDR3 length: 12 amino acids. CDR3 in amino acids: CASSPDRNEQFF. The DNA for the CDR3 is TGTGCCAGCTCACCGGACAGGAATGAGCAGTTCTTC. Filled out from reference TRBV18 and TRBJ2-1, the complete variable domain reads NAGVMQNPRHLVRRRGQEARLRCSPMKGHSHVYWYRQLPEEGLKFMVYLQKENIIDESGMPKERFSAEFPKEGPSILRIQQVVRGDSAAYFCASSPDRNEQFFGPGTRLTVL.

The V and J genes are TRBV5-1 and TRBJ2-7; 11 bases fit TRBD1. The V gene end was trimmed by 2 bases and the J gene end by 3 bases; junction bases not matched to a gene: 10. The CDR3 extends over 17 amino acids. Germline lookup yields CDR1 SGHRS and CDR2 YFSETQ. The CDR3 region is CASSFLLGQGGIYEQYF. DNA for the CDR3: TGCGCCAGCAGCTTCTTATTGGGACAGGGGGGTATCTACGAGCAGTACTTC.

J is TRBJ1-1 and V is TRBV6-1; 7 bases fit TRBD1. The germline gives CDR1 MNHNS, CDR2 SASEGT. The CDR3 is made up of 14 amino acids. The V gene end was trimmed by 6 bases and the J gene end by 1 base; junction bases not matched to a gene: 5. The CDR3 reads CASSARQGNTEAFF. DNA of the CDR3: TGTGCCAGCAGCGCAAGACAGGGGAACACTGAAGCTTTCTTT.

This chain joins TRBV5-1 and TRBJ2-5; 8 positions match TRBD1. This CDR3 is 14 amino acids long. Unmatched junction bases numbered 7, after V lost 4 bases and J lost 5 bases. The V gene's germline CDR1 is SGHRS and CDR2 YFSETQ. The CDR3 reads CASSLGQGGETQYF. In DNA, the CDR3 is TGCGCCAGCAGCCTCGGACAGGGTGGGGAGACCCAGTACTTC.

The V and J genes are TRBV12-5 and TRBJ1-2; TRBD1 might be the D (6 bases). The germline V gene encodes CDR1 LGHNT and CDR2 FRNRAP. V was clipped by 7 bases and J by 2 bases, with 8 bases between them. CDR3 length: 12 residues. The CDR3 DNA reads TGTGCTAGTGCCGGGACAAACTATGGCTACACCTTC. The encoded protein is CASAGTNYGYTF.

The chain carries TRBV5-1 and TRBJ2-6; TRBD1 matches 7 bases. With V trimmed by 4 bases and J by 0 bases, 4 bases remained unmatched. Germline-derived CDR1 and CDR2 are SGHRS and YFSETQ. This CDR3 has 16 residues. CDR3 DNA: TGCGCCAGCAGCGGGACAGCCTTCTCTGGGGCCAACGTCCTGACTTTC. It specifies CASSGTAFSGANVLTF.

V gene TRBV5-4 combines with J gene TRBJ2-5; TRBD1 matches at 8 bases. In germline, CDR1 is SGHNT, CDR2 YYREEE (reference sequence). Trimming took 4 bases from V and 4 from J; bases not matched to a gene: 3. The CDR3 is made up of 13 amino acids. DNA of the CDR3: TGTGCCAGCAGCCAGGGGGCGCGAGAGACCCAGTACTTC. Protein product: CASSQGARETQYF. The variable domain in full, with the rest retrieved from reference TRBV5-4 and TRBJ2-5, is ETGVTQSPTHLIKTRGQQVTLRCSSQSGHNTVSWYQQALGQGPQFIFQYYREEENGRGNFPPRFSGLQFPNYSSELNVNALELDDSALYLCASSQGARETQYFGPGTRLLVL.

The chain uses TRBV6-5 and TRBJ2-2; 11 positions match TRBD1. V lost 6 bases, J lost 5 bases, and 5 bases stayed unmatched. Germline loops: CDR1 MNHEY, CDR2 SVGAGI. The CDR3 sequence is 15 residues long. The CDR3 nucleotides read TGTGCCAGCAGAGGGACAGGGGGATGGACCGGGGAGCTGTTTTTT. Translation: CASRGTGGWTGELFF.

The V call is TRBV6-4, the J call TRBJ2-2; D call uncertain. CDR1 MRHNA and CDR2 SNTAGT come from the germline V gene. V lost 0 bases and J lost 4, with 12 bases in between. The CDR3 is 16 amino acids. The CDR3 reads CASSDSSVGSTGELFF. The CDR3 DNA sequence: TGTGCCAGCAGTGACTCGAGTGTGGGCAGCACCGGGGAGCTGTTTTTT.

The chain combines TRBV5-6 with TRBJ2-7; 7 nucleotides agree with TRBD2. V shed 4 bases and J 7 bases; nucleotides not matched to a gene: 8. This CDR3 is 13 amino acids long. Germline values: CDR1 SGHDT, CDR2 YYEEEE. As DNA, the CDR3 is TGTGCCAGCAGCGTGGACCCGCGGGAGGAGCAGTACTTC. This encodes CASSVDPREEQYF.

The rearrangement joins TRBV4-3 to TRBJ1-5; 8 bases match TRBD1. V shed 0 bases, J shed 6 bases, and the junction held 4 bases outside the gene matches. The CDR3 covers 15 residues. CDR1 is LGHNA, CDR2 YSLEER, per germline. Written as DNA, the CDR3 is TGCGCCAGCAGCCAAGATTTCAGGGGGCTTCAGCCCCAGCATTTT. This codes for CASSQDFRGLQPQHF.

This chain uses TRBV29-1 with TRBJ2-3; TRBD2 agrees at 8 bases. Germline-derived CDR1 and CDR2 are SQVTM and ANQGSEA. The CDR3 has 14 residues. The V gene end was trimmed by 4 bases and the J gene end by 3 bases; junction bases not matched to a gene: 6. The chain's CDR3 is CSVGLAGITDTQYF. In nucleotides, the CDR3 is TGCAGCGTTGGGCTAGCGGGTATTACAGATACGCAGTATTTT.

The rearrangement joins TRBV5-1 to TRBJ2-5, with 10 bases that match TRBD2. Germline CDR1 SGHRS, CDR2 YFSETQ. With 0 bases clipped from V and 1 base from J, the junction kept 3 bases outside the gene matches. The CDR3 loop spans 16 amino acids. CDR3 DNA: TGCGCCAGCAGCTTGGCTGGGACTAGCGCCCAAGAGACCCAGTACTTC. Residues: CASSLAGTSAQETQYF.

The V and J genes are TRBV6-5 and TRBJ1-1; TRBD1 is a possible D gene (6 bases). There are 15 residues in the CDR3. Looked up from germline, CDR1 is MNHEY and CDR2 is SVGAGI. Trimming left V 2 bases short and J 1 base short, with 11 bases between. The CDR3 protein is CASSYRTEKNTEAFF. The CDR3 DNA follows: TGTGCCAGCAGTTACAGGACAGAGAAGAACACTGAAGCTTTCTTT.

The V gene is TRBV6-1, the J gene TRBJ1-5; the match to TRBD1 covers 7 bases. CDR1 is MNHNS and CDR2 is SASEGT in the germline V gene. J lost 1 base, V lost 0 bases, and 3 bases had no gene match. The length of the CDR3 is 16 residues. CDR3 DNA: TGTGCCAGCAGTGAAGCCCCGACAGGGAGCAATCAGCCCCAGCATTTT. It translates to CASSEAPTGSNQPQHF.